A single sample is the source of the 7 T cell receptor beta chains below, sequenced in a study of blood T cell repertoires in COVID-19. The method was immunoSEQ multiplex PCR; TCRdb's version includes in-frame clones alone and lacks a portion of them. Of about 400,000 clones in the sample, 88% are singletons; the top ten hold roughly 1.9%. Sequences were obtained from PBMCs or T cells enriched from blood (not recorded which). The receptors derive from a woman aged 40 to 50 with acute COVID-19.

The chain carries TRBV3-1 (or the pseudogene TRBV3-2) and TRBJ1-2; possible D gene TRBD1, 6 bases. Per the germline V gene, CDR1 is LGHDT and CDR2 is YNNKEL (reference sequence). V dropped 6 bases and J dropped 2 bases, with 10 bases sitting between them. CDR3 size: 13 residues. CDR3 region: CASRGAPNYGYTF. In nucleotides, the CDR3 is TGTGCCAGCAGGGGGGCCCCGAACTATGGCTACACCTTC.

Concerning this clone: The same CDR3 can be traced to other DNA sequences in this sample. The chain carries TRBV20-1 and TRBJ1-2; no clear D. Germline CDR1 reads DFQATT; CDR2 reads SNEGSKA (reference sequence). Trimming left V 3 bases short and J 5 bases short, with 7 bases between. The CDR3 sequence is 11 residues long. CDR3 DNA sequence: TGCAGTGCTAGGCTCGGTTATGGCTACACCTTC. It specifies CSARLGYGYTF.

V is TRBV19 and J is TRBJ1-1, with D perhaps TRBD1 (6 bases). This CDR3 region has 13 residues. V shed 7 bases and J shed 5 bases, with 14 bases lying between them. Germline loops: CDR1 LNHDA, CDR2 SQIVND (reference sequence). This CDR3 reads CASTGRGWTEAFF. The CDR3 nucleotides read TGTGCCAGTACAGGCAGGGGATGGACTGAAGCTTTCTTT.

The chain combines TRBV10-3 with TRBJ2-3, with D unresolved. The CDR3 is 14 amino acids. Trimming shortened V by 2 bases and J by 2 bases, and 8 bases separated the two germline ends. CDR1 and CDR2 (germline): ENHRY, SYGVKD. CDR3 nucleotides: TGTGCCATCAGTGAGCTGGAGCCCACAGATACGCAGTATTTT. Its protein is CAISELEPTDTQYF.

The V gene is TRBV12-3 or TRBV12-4, the J gene TRBJ1-1; possible D gene TRBD1, 5 bases. V lost 6 bases, J lost 5 bases, and 13 bases lay in between. The CDR3 is made up of 13 amino acids. CDR3 sequence (DNA): TGTGCCAGCAGGACAGACTTCGGGACTGAAGCTTTCTTT. It is translated as CASRTDFGTEAFF.

CDR3 amino acids: CASRRAGGPTDTQYF. CDR3 sequence (DNA): TGTGCCAGCAGAAGAGCGGGGGGACCCACAGATACGCAGTATTTT. This chain joins TRBV27 and TRBJ2-3; 9 bases agree with TRBD2. Germline-derived CDR1 and CDR2 are MNHEY and SMNVEV (reference sequence). This CDR3 has 15 amino acids. After removal of 6 bases from V and 2 bases from J, the junction contained 6 bases not matched to a gene.

V usage is TRBV24-1 and J usage is TRBJ2-3; 8 bases line up with TRBD1. Germline V CDR1 and CDR2: KGHDR, SFDVKD. This CDR3 contains 17 residues. Trimming cost V 2 bases and J 5 bases; bases outside gene matches: 11. CDR3 nucleotide sequence: TGTGCCACCAGTGATTCCGCCGGCGGGACAGGTGGAGATACGCAGTATTTT. Translating gives CATSDSAGGTGGDTQYF.